One sample yielded the 5 T cell receptor beta chains listed below, sequenced in a study of monozygotic twins with inflammatory bowel disease. TCRdb re-called the 5' RACE reads and shows each CDR3 protein once, DNA omitted. The table lists 190,000 or so distinct CDR3 sequences. Sequencing input: blood. The source is a human donor with ulcerative colitis or Crohn's disease, or a healthy co-twin of an affected twin (not recorded which).

The CDR3: CAIRQGGNSPLHF. The chain couples TRBV10-3 to TRBJ1-6; as DNA is missing, the TRBD1 call by TCRdb cannot be tested. The germline CDR1 and CDR2 sequences are ENHRY and SYGVKD. The CDR3 spans 13 residues.

V gene TRBV7-2 combines with J gene TRBJ2-7; TCRdb indicates TRBD1, and absent DNA this call remains unverified. CDR1 and CDR2 (germline): SGHTA, FQGNSA. This CDR3 has 14 residues. The CDR3 loop reads CASSRSTGGYEQYF.

V gene TRBV10-3 combines with J gene TRBJ2-5; TCRdb's D call of TRBD1 is untestable without DNA. The CDR3 is 17 residues long. Germline loops: CDR1 ENHRY, CDR2 SYGVKD. This chain's CDR3 is CAISFTGGLRYQETQYF.

V is TRBV20-1 and J is TRBJ2-1; the TRBD1 assignment by TCRdb is unverifiable without DNA. CDR3 size: 15 residues. Germline lookup yields CDR1 DFQATT and CDR2 SNEGSKA (reference sequence). The CDR3 loop reads CSARDIGGGLNEQFF.

The chain couples TRBV7-9 to TRBJ1-3. Germline loops: CDR1 SEHNR, CDR2 FQNEAQ (reference sequence). This CDR3 spans 14 amino acids. The CDR3 sequence: CASSLDSLRHTIYF.